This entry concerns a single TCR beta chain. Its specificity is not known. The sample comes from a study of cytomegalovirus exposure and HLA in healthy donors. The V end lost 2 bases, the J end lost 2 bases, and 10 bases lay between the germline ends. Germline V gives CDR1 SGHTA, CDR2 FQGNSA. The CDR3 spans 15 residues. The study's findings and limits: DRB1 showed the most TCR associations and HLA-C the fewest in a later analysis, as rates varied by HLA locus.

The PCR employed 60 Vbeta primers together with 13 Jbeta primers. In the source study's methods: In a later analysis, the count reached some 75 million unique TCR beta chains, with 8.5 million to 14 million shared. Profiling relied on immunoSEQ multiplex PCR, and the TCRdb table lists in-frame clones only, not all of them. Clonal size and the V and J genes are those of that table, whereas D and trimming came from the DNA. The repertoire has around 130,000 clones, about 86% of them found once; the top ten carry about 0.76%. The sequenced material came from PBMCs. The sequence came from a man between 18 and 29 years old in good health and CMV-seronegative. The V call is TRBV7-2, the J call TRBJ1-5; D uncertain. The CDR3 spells CASSLRSGGNQPQHF. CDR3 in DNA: TGTGCCAGCAGCTTACGATCGGGAGGCAATCAGCCCCAGCATTTT.